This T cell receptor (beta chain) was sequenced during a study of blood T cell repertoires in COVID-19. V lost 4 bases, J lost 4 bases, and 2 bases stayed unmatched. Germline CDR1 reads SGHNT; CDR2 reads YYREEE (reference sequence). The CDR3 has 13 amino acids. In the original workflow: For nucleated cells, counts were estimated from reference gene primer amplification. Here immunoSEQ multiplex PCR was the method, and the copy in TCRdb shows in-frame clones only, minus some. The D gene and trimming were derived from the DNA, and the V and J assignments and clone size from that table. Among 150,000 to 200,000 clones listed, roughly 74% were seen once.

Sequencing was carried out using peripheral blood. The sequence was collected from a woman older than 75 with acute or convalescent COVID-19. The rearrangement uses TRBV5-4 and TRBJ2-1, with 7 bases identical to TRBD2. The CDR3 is CASSRLAYNEQFF. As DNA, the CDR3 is TGTGCCAGCAGCCGACTAGCTTACAATGAGCAGTTCTTC.